This TCR beta chain was captured in a study of T-cell memory formation after mild COVID-19. TCRdb redid the calling of the 5' RACE reads with MiXCR, one entry per CDR3 protein. Of 180,000 or so distinct CDR3 sequences listed, 16% are singletons. Germline V gives CDR1 SGHNT, CDR2 YYREEE (reference sequence). V shed 0 bases, J shed 1 base, and the junction held 1 base outside the gene matches. The CDR3 runs 16 residues. This clonotype showed up many times. This receptor was taken from an adult woman who had mild COVID-19 (a few samples of this study predate the infection). Cell type and time point are not known. The specimen was PBMCs or a T cell subset sorted from them (not recorded which). V is TRBV5-4 and J is TRBJ2-6; TRBD1 aligns across 7 bases. For the CDR3, the DNA is TGTGCCAGCAGCTTGGGACAGGGATCTGGGGCCAACGTCCTGACTTTC. Amino acids: CASSLGQGSGANVLTF.